This TCR beta chain is drawn from a study of spatial heterogeneity in lung cancer (dated by TCRdb to the late 2010s). Notes on the research overall: Beta-chain transcripts were consistently detected in greater numbers than alpha-chain transcripts, which likely reflects a higher abundance of beta-chain transcripts. In non-small cell lung cancer, the study quantitatively compared TCR alpha and beta repertoires across several tumor regions, matched nontumor lung, and blood. In the raw uncorrected reads, each unique combination of TCR and UMI appeared more than ten times on average. At surgery, both alpha and beta chains were TCR-sequenced in over 200 tumor regions, fewer than 85 matched nontumor lung samples and a few dozen PBMC samples. Nonsynonymous mutation counts, determined by whole-exome sequencing of tumor tissue, were related to features of the TCR repertoire. The full study reports these points: Confirming at a functional level the hypothesis that regional TCRs recognize regional mutations was considered to require additional single-cell paired TCR alpha and beta sequencing. Ubiquitous expanded tumor TCRs showed up in blood more often at tumor resection than at routine follow-up.

Libraries were made using 5' RACE. The sequencing machine was a NextSeq 500. To allow correction of PCR and sequencing errors, the TCR library protocol tagged every TCR cDNA molecule with a unique molecular identifier. From the authors' description of their analysis: Decombinator tools were used for TCR identification, UMI-based error correction and CDR3 extraction. Expanded TCRs were defined as those above a frequency of 2 per 1,000, corresponding to the top 1% of the tumor frequency distribution. Renyi diversity was computed with the R vegan package after each repertoire had been subsampled 100 times to 5,000 TCRs. To build CDR3 similarity networks, amino acid triplet string-kernel similarity was used, and CDR3s were connected when their pairwise similarity was above 0.82. TCRdb reprocessed the public reads (quality trimming at Q25 with fastp, clone calling with MiXCR) and kept in-frame beta chains. CDR3 protein duplicates are merged, each entry listing the most common genes and DNA. For this entry, the V and J calls and clone size follow TCRdb and not the study's own pipeline. For this sample there are tens of thousands of distinct CDR3 sequences; under 8.5% appear just once. The top ten constitute roughly 28% of the sample.

The time point label of this sample denotes: sample taken at primary tumor resection. Donors were 72 patients with early-stage, untreated non-small cell lung cancer from the lung TRACERx cohort. Whole RNA extracted from tumor and nontumor lung tissue, or from cryopreserved PBMC samples, was used for TCR sequencing without cell sorting. A patient was chosen for TCR sequencing only when enough RNA was available from at least two tumor regions. Many counts were recorded for this clonotype. Its cognate antigen has yet to be identified. Base quality data are lacking; no much larger clone is found one base away. The germline V gene specifies SQVTM as CDR1 and ANQGSEA as CDR2. Counted from cysteine to phenylalanine, this CDR3 has 12 amino acids. CDR3 DNA is the only sequence kept; it has 36 bases, read in frame from the first base. V ends up 1 base short and J 5 bases short, with an unmatched junction base count of 1.

Recombination linked TRBV29-1 to TRBJ1-2, with 7 bases aligning to TRBD1. The sequence was collected from a female donor with early-stage non-small cell lung cancer. Source: PBMCs, taken at surgery. The CDR3 region: CSVEGDRYGYTF. The DNA reads as follows: TGCAGCGTTGAAGGGGACAGATATGGCTACACCTTC.